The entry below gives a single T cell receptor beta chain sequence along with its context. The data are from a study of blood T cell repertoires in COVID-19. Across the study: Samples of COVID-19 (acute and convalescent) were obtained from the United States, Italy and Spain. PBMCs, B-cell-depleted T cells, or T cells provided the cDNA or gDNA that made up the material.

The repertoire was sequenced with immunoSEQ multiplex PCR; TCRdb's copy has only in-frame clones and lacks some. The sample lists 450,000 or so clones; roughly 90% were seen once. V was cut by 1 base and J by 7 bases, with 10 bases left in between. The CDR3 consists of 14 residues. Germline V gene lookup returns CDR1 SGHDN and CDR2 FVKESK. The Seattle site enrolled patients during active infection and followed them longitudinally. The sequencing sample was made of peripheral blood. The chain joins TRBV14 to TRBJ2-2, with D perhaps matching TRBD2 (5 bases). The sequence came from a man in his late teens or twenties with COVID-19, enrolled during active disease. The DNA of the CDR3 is TGTGCCAGCAGCCAAGGGCGAGGGATCGGGGAGCTGTTTTTT. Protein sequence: CASSQGRGIGELFF.